Shown below are 4 T cell receptor beta chains from a single sample sequenced in a study of cytomegalovirus exposure and HLA in healthy donors (dated by TCRdb to 2015 to 2018). The receptor library was made with the immunoSEQ multiplex PCR assay. For the multiplex PCR, a mixture combining 60 forward primers for TCR Vbeta segments and 13 reverse primers for TCR Jbeta segments was used. Entries here come from immuneACCESS through TCRdb and include only in-frame sequences with V and J called. Some clones fail to appear in such tables; in the studies checked, an unresolved V gene covers under half of the shortfall, and the cause of the remainder is unknown. The sample table contains around 220,000 clones; only one count was recorded for 65% to 80% of them. The ten most abundant clones make up 0.2% to 0.25% of the sample. Input material: PBMCs. The receptors were sampled from a girl aged 2-10 years in good health and CMV-seronegative.

The chain is built from TRBV9 and TRBJ2-6; 8 bases agree with TRBD1. The CDR3 covers 18 residues. J gave up 3 bases and V 3 bases, and 11 bases lay outside the gene matches. In germline, CDR1 is SGDLS, CDR2 YYNGEE. The CDR3: CASSGGTGFSFGANVLTF. The CDR3 DNA reads as TGTGCCAGCAGCGGGGGGACAGGTTTCTCCTTTGGGGCCAACGTCCTGACTTTC.

This clone was seen only a few times. The V and J genes are TRBV11-2 and TRBJ1-1; 8 bases match TRBD1. The V segment lost 4 bases and the J segment 4 bases; nucleotides outside the gene matches: 5. The CDR3 consists of 14 residues. The germline gives CDR1 SGHAT, CDR2 FQNNGV. The CDR3 here is CASSYQGATTEAFF. DNA of the CDR3: TGTGCCAGCAGCTATCAGGGGGCCACCACTGAAGCTTTCTTT.

This sequence joins TRBV27 and TRBJ2-7; D unclear. The length of the CDR3 is 14 residues. The germline V gene encodes CDR1 MNHEY and CDR2 SMNVEV (reference sequence). V lost 4 bases, J lost 1 base, and 11 bases lay in between. As DNA, the CDR3 is TGTGCCAGCAGTTCTGGGCTTCGTTCCTACGAGCAGTACTTC. Its translation: CASSSGLRSYEQYF.

The sample holds one count of this clone. The V gene is TRBV5-5, the J gene TRBJ1-5, with 9 bases aligning to TRBD1. The CDR3 runs 14 residues. CDR1 is SGHKS, CDR2 YYEKEE, per germline (reference sequence). After removal of 4 bases from V and 4 bases from J, the junction contained 3 bases not matched to a gene. The CDR3 region is CASSLTGGNQPQHF. DNA for the CDR3: TGTGCCAGCAGCCTGACAGGGGGGAATCAGCCCCAGCATTTT.